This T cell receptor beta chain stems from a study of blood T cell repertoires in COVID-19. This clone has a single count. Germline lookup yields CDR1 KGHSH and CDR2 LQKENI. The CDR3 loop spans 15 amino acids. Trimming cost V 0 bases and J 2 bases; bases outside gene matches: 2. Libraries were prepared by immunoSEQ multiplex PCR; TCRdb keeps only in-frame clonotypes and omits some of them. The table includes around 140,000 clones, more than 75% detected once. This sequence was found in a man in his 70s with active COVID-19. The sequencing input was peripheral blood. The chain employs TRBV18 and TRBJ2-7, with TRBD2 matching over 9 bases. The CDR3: CASSPPSGGTYEQYF. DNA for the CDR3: TGTGCCAGCTCACCACCTAGCGGGGGTACCTACGAGCAGTACTTC.